A single sample is the source of the 14 T cell receptor beta chains below, sequenced in a study of yellow fever vaccine responses in identical twins. TCRdb ran MiXCR on the RT-PCR reads and lists one entry per CDR3 protein. This table has about 2,500 distinct CDR3 sequences, 81% appearing once. Specimen: T cells from blood (PBMCs), unsorted or a sorted subset (not recorded which), collected before or after yellow fever vaccination (not recorded which). These receptors were taken from a woman aged 18-30 years who received the yellow fever vaccine.

This chain links TRBV10-1 with TRBJ2-7, with TRBD2 matching 10 bases. After removal of 2 bases from V and 3 bases from J, the junction contained 4 bases not matched to a gene. The germline V gene has CDR1 WNHNN and CDR2 SYGVQD (reference sequence). The CDR3 contains 15 residues. The CDR3 sequence is CASSEAASGSYEQYF. The CDR3 DNA follows: TGCGCCAGCAGTGAGGCGGCTAGCGGGAGCTACGAGCAGTACTTC.

This chain connects TRBV11-3 to TRBJ2-1; D perhaps matches TRBD1 (7 bases). This CDR3 spans 15 amino acids. V was cut by 3 bases and J by 4 bases, with 13 bases left in between. CDR1 is SGHNT and CDR2 is YENEEA in the germline V gene. CDR3 in DNA: TGTGCCAGCAGCTTTCGGGGGACAGTTTACAATGAGCAGTTCTTC. Amino acids: CASSFRGTVYNEQFF.

This chain links TRBV10-3 with TRBJ1-5, with D perhaps TRBD1 (6 bases). CDR1 is ENHRY, CDR2 SYGVKD, per germline. This CDR3 comprises 12 residues. Trimming removed 4 bases from V and 6 bases from J, with 7 bases in between. In nucleotides, the CDR3 is TGTGCCATCAGTGCCAGGGGTCAGCCCCAGCATTTT. It translates to CAISARGQPQHF.

Here the CDR3 reads CASRDRADTQYF. CDR3 sequence (DNA): TGTGCCAGCAGAGACAGGGCAGATACGCAGTATTTT. V usage is TRBV28 and J usage is TRBJ2-3; 7 bases are a match to TRBD1. Germline V gene lookup returns CDR1 MDHEN and CDR2 SYDVKM. The trim removed 6 bases at V and 4 bases at J, leaving 1 base unmatched. CDR3 length equals 12 residues.

This clonotype showed up just once. The rearrangement links TRBV20-1 to TRBJ2-5; no firm D call. This CDR3 contains 12 residues. Germline-derived CDR1 and CDR2 are DFQATT and SNEGSKA (reference sequence). The V end lost 4 bases, the J end lost 0 bases, and 6 bases lay between the germline ends. CDR3 protein: CSANPYQETQYF. The CDR3 nucleotides are TGCAGTGCTAATCCCTACCAAGAGACCCAGTACTTC.

This sequence joins TRBV19 and TRBJ1-4, with 9 bases aligning to TRBD1. This CDR3 is built from 15 residues. Germline V gives CDR1 LNHDA, CDR2 SQIVND (reference sequence). V gave up 5 bases and J gave up 4 bases; unmatched junction bases: 5. The CDR3, as DNA: TGTGCCAGTAGTCAACAGGGGGCTATTAATGAAAAACTGTTTTTT. It codes for CASSQQGAINEKLFF.

The chain recombines TRBV15 with TRBJ1-3, with D possibly matching TRBD1 (5 bases). Trimming stripped 3 bases from V and 0 bases from J, with 9 bases between. CDR1 LNHNV and CDR2 YYDKDF come from the germline V gene (reference sequence). The CDR3 totals 15 residues. The CDR3 reads CATSSPTASGNTIYF. The CDR3 DNA sequence: TGTGCCACCAGCAGCCCGACAGCCTCTGGAAACACCATATATTTT.

This clonotype showed up just a few times. CDR3: CASSYSRVVLDEQYF. Written as DNA, the CDR3 is TGTGCCAGCAGTTACTCAAGGGTGGTCCTCGACGAGCAGTACTTC. The genes are TRBV6-6 and TRBJ2-7; D unclear. The V gene lost 0 bases and the J gene lost 5 bases, with 14 bases spanning the gap. Germline CDR1 MNHNY, CDR2 SVGAGI (reference sequence). The CDR3 consists of 15 residues.

The V call is TRBV28, the J call TRBJ1-5; D is perhaps TRBD1 (5 bases). The CDR3 totals 15 residues. Germline-derived CDR1 and CDR2 are MDHEN and SYDVKM. V lost 10 bases and J lost 3, with 19 bases in between. CDR3 in amino acids: CATRSGTDFNQPQHF. In nucleotides, the CDR3 is TGTGCCACAAGATCCGGGACGGACTTCAATCAGCCCCAGCATTTT.

The chain is built from TRBV2 and TRBJ2-1; D is undetermined. The CDR3 consists of 11 residues. Between the trimmed V and J ends, which lost 8 bases and 2 bases, there was a span of 4 bases. Per germline, CDR1 SNHLY and CDR2 FYNNEI. The CDR3 spells CASGTYNEQFF. The CDR3 nucleotides read TGTGCCAGCGGGACCTACAATGAGCAGTTCTTC.

The CDR3 reads CASSQNGGDGYTF. CDR3 bases: TGCGCCAGCAGCCAGAATGGTGGGGATGGCTACACCTTC. The chain combines TRBV5-1 with TRBJ1-2; D gene uncertain. Germline lookup yields CDR1 SGHRS and CDR2 YFSETQ. V shed 4 bases and J shed 6 bases, with 13 bases lying between them. The CDR3 loop spans 13 amino acids.

The gene calls are TRBV12-3 or TRBV12-4 and TRBJ2-1, with 12 bases lining up with TRBD2. The V gene end was trimmed by 6 bases and the J gene end by 4 bases; junction bases not matched to a gene: 4. The CDR3 is 15 amino acids. The CDR3 nucleotides read TGTGCCAGCAGCCTCACTAGCGGGAGGTACAATGAGCAGTTCTTC. It is translated as CASSLTSGRYNEQFF.

The rearrangement links TRBV10-3 to TRBJ2-2; tentatively, D is TRBD1 (5 bases). Between the trimmed V and J ends, which lost 3 bases and 1 base, there was a span of 12 bases. Germline CDR1 and CDR2: ENHRY and SYGVKD. The CDR3 runs 16 residues. Here the CDR3 reads CAISDKGQMNTGELFF. DNA for the CDR3: TGTGCCATCAGTGATAAAGGACAAATGAACACCGGGGAGCTGTTTTTT.

J is TRBJ1-2 and V is TRBV6-1, with D maybe TRBD1 (6 bases). CDR1 and CDR2 from the germline V gene are MNHNS and SASEGT. V was clipped by 6 bases and J by 2 bases, with 10 bases between them. The CDR3 spans 13 residues. CDR3 sequence: CASRPTGNYGYTF. The CDR3 DNA sequence: TGTGCCAGCAGACCTACAGGGAACTATGGCTACACCTTC.